These 11 T cell receptor beta chains originate from one sample sequenced in a study of human T cells and chemical hapten exposure. From the RACE reads, TCRdb called clonotypes with MiXCR, one entry per CDR3 protein. The sample holds under 120,000 distinct CDR3 sequences, around 10% seen once. Specified time point: patch test 1, 2 weeks after DPC sensitization. The treatment is: therapeutic diphenylcyclopropenone sensitization with weekly scalp DPC. The sample in question was whole blood, obtained in connection with sensitization to the hapten diphenylcyclopropenone (DPC). All receptors come from a woman in her forties with alopecia areata. Some clones in this sample may be carry-over from other donors' samples.

In this sample, this clonotype turned up many times. V and J are TRBV21-1 and TRBJ1-1; the table's D call TRBD1 went unverified against the DNA. TRBV21-1 is a pseudogene locus. The CDR3 consists of 17 residues. CDR3 in amino acids: CASTKIGQGRMNTEAFF. CDR3 bases: TGTGCCAGCACGAAAATAGGACAGGGGCGGATGAACACTGAAGCTTTCTTT.

As DNA, the CDR3 is TGTGCCAGTAGTATAGGCCGCCCCGCAGGGCGAGACGAGCAGTACTTC. Protein: CASSIGRPAGRDEQYF. The V call is TRBV19, the J call TRBJ2-7; D is possibly TRBD1 (5 bases). The V end was cut by 1 base, the J end by 5 bases, with 18 bases between. The CDR3 has 16 amino acids. Per germline, CDR1 LNHDA and CDR2 SQIVND (reference sequence).

In its sample, this clonotype was seen a few times. The chain carries TRBV6-2 or TRBV6-3 and TRBJ2-7; perhaps TRBD2 as D (5 bases). Germline lookup yields CDR1 MNHEY and CDR2 SVGEGT. V was pared by 6 bases and J by 2 bases, with 23 bases between. This CDR3 has 17 amino acids. The CDR3 loop is CASRGRGRGTNPYEQYF. The CDR3 DNA reads as TGTGCCAGCAGAGGCCGAGGCCGGGGAACGAACCCCTACGAGCAGTACTTC.

This clonotype appeared a few times. The chain couples TRBV3-1 to TRBJ2-2; 9 bases agree with TRBD2. CDR1 is LGHDT, CDR2 YNNKEL, per germline (reference sequence). The V and J ends lost 4 bases and 0 bases, in that order; junction bases with no gene match: 6. The CDR3 loop spans 17 amino acids. The CDR3 loop reads CASSRLAGTPNTGELFF. CDR3 nucleotide sequence: TGTGCCAGCAGCCGCCTAGCGGGAACCCCGAACACCGGGGAGCTGTTTTTT.

This clonotype appeared a few times. The CDR3 bases are TGTGCCAGCAGCCTGCTTATATCCGGGCAAAGTGAAGCTTTCTTT. It specifies CASSLLISGQSEAFF. The chain links TRBV7-2 to TRBJ1-1; no reliable D call. Trimming pared 5 bases from V and 7 bases from J, leaving 20 bases between. The CDR3 is made up of 15 amino acids. Germline V gene sequence: CDR1 SGHTA, CDR2 FQGNSA.

The genes are TRBV2 and TRBJ2-3; a possible D gene is TRBD2 (7 bases). Per germline, CDR1 SNHLY and CDR2 FYNNEI. The CDR3 loop spans 16 amino acids. Trimming pared 3 bases from V and 4 bases from J, leaving 17 bases between. CDR3 sequence: CASSDGLLGGADTQYF. In DNA, the CDR3 is TGTGCCAGCAGTGATGGGCTGTTAGGGGGGGCAGATACGCAGTATTTT.

This sequence joins TRBV12-3 or TRBV12-4 and TRBJ1-2; D unresolved. The V and J ends lost 4 bases and 4 bases respectively, with 13 bases between them. CDR3 size: 14 residues. In nucleotides, the CDR3 is TGTGCCAGCAGTTCCGCGGCAACAACCTATGGCTACACCTTC. Amino acid sequence: CASSSAATTYGYTF.

This clonotype was seen a few times. The chain links TRBV5-4 to TRBJ2-1; tentatively, D is TRBD2 (6 bases). The CDR3 is 15 amino acids. Between the trimmed V and J ends, which lost 0 bases and 6 bases, there was a span of 13 bases. Germline lookup yields CDR1 SGHNT and CDR2 YYREEE (reference sequence). CDR3: CASSLGGLGANEQFF. The CDR3 DNA reads as TGTGCCAGCAGCTTGGGGGGACTCGGTGCCAATGAGCAGTTCTTC.

This clonotype was picked up many times. CDR3 nucleotides: TGTGCCAGCAGTGCTAGCGGGAGGGCAACCGGGGAGCTGTTTTTT. Translating gives CASSASGRATGELFF. The chain uses TRBV2 and TRBJ2-2; the match to TRBD2 covers 12 bases. This CDR3 spans 15 amino acids. The germline V gene has CDR1 SNHLY and CDR2 FYNNEI. V lost 4 bases to trimming and J lost 5 bases; unmatched junction nucleotides: 2.

This clonotype was found many times. The J gene is TRBJ2-7, the V gene TRBV7-2; 9 bases are a match to TRBD1. CDR3 length equals 15 residues. From germline, CDR1 is SGHTA and CDR2 FQGNSA. The V and J ends lost 0 bases and 6 bases, in that order; junction bases with no gene match: 6. CDR3 in amino acids: CASSLAGQGLGEQYF. DNA for the CDR3: TGTGCCAGCAGCTTAGCGGGACAGGGATTAGGCGAGCAGTACTTC.

In its sample, this clonotype was seen a few times. DNA of the CDR3: TGTGCCACCAGCAGAGATGGAACCCACCAGCAGACCCAGTACTTC. Protein: CATSRDGTHQQTQYF. V gene TRBV15 combines with J gene TRBJ2-5; unclear D gene. The V and J ends lost 0 bases and 6 bases respectively, with 14 bases between them. This CDR3 is 15 amino acids long. CDR1 is LNHNV, CDR2 YYDKDF, per germline (reference sequence).